Listed here are 24 T cell receptor beta chains from one sample, sequenced in a study of blood T cell repertoires in COVID-19. The data were produced by immunoSEQ multiplex PCR, yet TCRdb's version contains in-frame clones alone and is incomplete. Among about 300,000 clones listed, under 90% were seen once. Sequenced sample: PBMCs or T cells enriched from blood (not recorded which). The receptors stem from a man aged 25-45 years who had recovered from COVID-19.

This rearrangement joins TRBV7-2 to TRBJ2-1; TRBD2 matches 12 bases. CDR1 is SGHTA and CDR2 is FQGNSA in the germline V gene. CDR3 length: 15 amino acids. V was clipped by 3 bases and J by 8 bases; unmatched bases: 5. CDR3 amino acids: CASSFRTSGNDEQFF. As DNA, the CDR3 is TGTGCCAGCAGCTTTCGGACTAGCGGGAACGATGAGCAGTTCTTC.

The gene calls are TRBV12-3 or TRBV12-4 and TRBJ1-6, with D unclear. This CDR3 is built from 13 residues. V lost 2 bases and J 11 bases, leaving 10 bases between the germline ends. CDR3 residues: CASSLNVGAPLHF. The CDR3 DNA is TGTGCCAGCAGTTTAAATGTGGGAGCACCCCTCCACTTT.

This sequence joins TRBV24-1 and TRBJ2-5; perhaps TRBD1 as D (6 bases). V lost 9 bases, J lost 0 bases, and 13 bases lay in between. Germline values: CDR1 KGHDR, CDR2 SFDVKD. The CDR3 spans 14 residues. The CDR3 here is CATWSGEYQETQYF. CDR3 DNA: TGTGCCACCTGGTCAGGGGAGTACCAAGAGACCCAGTACTTC.

This sequence joins TRBV24-1 and TRBJ2-7; 10 bases line up with TRBD2. The CDR3 loop spans 15 amino acids. Germline assignment: CDR1 KGHDR and CDR2 SFDVKD. V lost 2 bases to trimming and J lost 2 bases; unmatched junction nucleotides: 2. Written as DNA, the CDR3 is TGTGCCACCAGTGATTCTAGCGGGAGTCCCTACGAGCAGTACTTC. Protein sequence: CATSDSSGSPYEQYF.

With regard to this clone: The sample has other DNA sequences that encode this CDR3 too. The chain couples TRBV7-9 to TRBJ2-1; 7 nucleotides align to TRBD1. V gave up 5 bases and J gave up 4 bases; unmatched junction bases: 2. The germline CDR1 and CDR2 sequences are SEHNR and FQNEAQ (reference sequence). The length of the CDR3 is 13 residues. The CDR3 DNA follows: TGTGCCAGCAGCCGGGACAGTTACAATGAGCAGTTCTTC. Amino acids: CASSRDSYNEQFF.

V is TRBV10-2 and J is TRBJ1-3; D is uncertain. The germline V gene has CDR1 WSHSY and CDR2 SAAADI. V was clipped by 1 base and J by 2 bases, with 6 bases between them. CDR3 length equals 14 residues. CDR3 bases: TGCGCCAGCAGTGAGTGGAGTGCTGGAAACACCATATATTTT. Amino acid sequence: CASSEWSAGNTIYF.

The chain has TRBV13 and TRBJ2-7; D may be TRBD1 (6 bases). Trimming left V 5 bases short and J 4 bases short, with 18 bases between. The CDR3 sequence is 15 residues long. Germline CDR1 reads PRHDT; CDR2 reads FYEKMQ (reference sequence). CDR3: CASSPRGSPWYEQYF. CDR3 sequence (DNA): TGTGCCAGCAGCCCAAGGGGGAGCCCATGGTACGAGCAGTACTTC.

This clone came up once. The chain has TRBV28 and TRBJ1-3; weak D call: TRBD1 (5 bases). V was shortened by 5 bases and J by 3 bases, with 11 bases between the two germline ends. The CDR3 loop spans 14 amino acids. Per the germline V gene, CDR1 is MDHEN and CDR2 is SYDVKM. This CDR3 is CASSDQGGGNTIYF. The CDR3 region has the DNA TGTGCCAGCAGTGATCAGGGCGGTGGAAACACCATATATTTT.

The J gene is TRBJ1-5, the V gene TRBV19; no clear D. This CDR3 contains 14 residues. V lost 4 bases, J lost 1 base, and 8 bases lay in between. Per germline, CDR1 LNHDA and CDR2 SQIVND (reference sequence). CDR3 sequence (DNA): TGTGCCAGTAGTACTGGAGCCAGCAATCAGCCCCAGCATTTT. This gives the protein CASSTGASNQPQHF.

V is TRBV24-1 and J is TRBJ1-5; TRBD1 aligns across 7 bases. The CDR3 loop spans 12 amino acids. Germline CDR1 KGHDR, CDR2 SFDVKD. The trim removed 9 bases at V and 4 bases at J, leaving 2 bases unmatched. The CDR3 sequence is CATQGQNQPQHF. CDR3 DNA sequence: TGTGCCACCCAGGGACAGAATCAGCCCCAGCATTTT.

CDR3 sequence: CASSYRGEPQYF. CDR3 coding DNA: TGTGCCAGCAGTTACCGGGGGGAACCGCAGTATTTT. The chain links TRBV6-5 to TRBJ2-3; 7 bases fit TRBD2. The CDR3 runs to 12 residues. Germline V CDR1 and CDR2: MNHEY, SVGAGI. V was pared by 2 bases and J by 10 bases, with 3 bases of the junction left unmatched.

The rearrangement joins TRBV19 to TRBJ1-1; D is undetermined. Germline V gene sequence: CDR1 LNHDA, CDR2 SQIVND (reference sequence). V shed 6 bases and J shed 7 bases, with 12 bases lying between them. This CDR3 is 12 amino acids long. The chain's CDR3 is CASRSYGGEAFF. DNA for the CDR3: TGTGCCAGTAGAAGCTATGGCGGTGAAGCTTTCTTT. Using reference TRBV19 and TRBJ1-1 for the parts outside the CDR3, the full variable domain is DGGITQSPKYLFRKEGQNVTLSCEQNLNHDAMYWYRQDPGQGLRLIYYSQIVNDFQKGDIAEGYSVSREKKESFPLTVTSAQKNPTAFYLCASRSYGGEAFFGQGTRLTVV.

This rearrangement joins TRBV19 to TRBJ1-4, with D possibly being TRBD1 (5 bases). Germline V gene sequence: CDR1 LNHDA, CDR2 SQIVND (reference sequence). Deletions cut 9 bases from V and 5 bases from J, with 19 bases between. This CDR3 spans 15 amino acids. The CDR3 region has the DNA TGTGCCAGCTCGGGGGTGCACTCCTTAAATGAAAAACTGTTTTTT. This translates into CASSGVHSLNEKLFF.

The chain carries TRBV7-8 and TRBJ1-5; D gene uncertain. The V end was cut by 1 base, the J end by 7 bases, with 8 bases between. This CDR3 has 13 amino acids. The germline CDR1 and CDR2 sequences are SGHVS and FQNEAQ. The CDR3 is CASSLEAGQPQHF. The CDR3 nucleotides are TGTGCCAGCAGCTTAGAGGCGGGGCAGCCCCAGCATTTT.

The CDR3 sequence is CASSLGDRPNYGYTF. The DNA of the CDR3 is TGTGCCAGCAGCTTAGGAGACAGGCCTAACTATGGCTACACCTTC. V is TRBV7-9 and J is TRBJ1-2; tentatively, D is TRBD1 (6 bases). The CDR3 spans 15 residues. V gave up 1 base and J gave up 0 bases, with 9 bases separating them. CDR1 and CDR2 from the germline V gene are SEHNR and FQNEAQ (reference sequence).

In its sample, this clone was seen once. The chain recombines TRBV14 with TRBJ2-7; D is uncertain. CDR3 length: 14 amino acids. Germline CDR1 and CDR2: SGHDN and FVKESK. V lost 0 bases, J lost 0 bases, and 6 bases lay in between. The CDR3 DNA reads TGTGCCAGCAGCCAAGATGGCCTCTCCTACGAGCAGTACTTC. Translation: CASSQDGLSYEQYF.

The V gene is TRBV19, the J gene TRBJ1-1; TRBD1 is a possible D gene (5 bases). The germline gives CDR1 LNHDA, CDR2 SQIVND (reference sequence). The germline V and J ends were trimmed by 4 bases and 11 bases, with 32 bases remaining between them. The CDR3 spans 18 residues. CDR3: CASSTLNPGHVNLAFAFF. The CDR3 DNA follows: TGTGCCAGTAGTACCCTTAACCCCGGACACGTCAACCTCGCTTTTGCTTTCTTT.

This clone has just one count. The J gene is TRBJ2-1, the V gene TRBV10-1; a possible D gene is TRBD2 (7 bases). The V gene's germline CDR1 is WNHNN and CDR2 SYGVQD (reference sequence). This CDR3 has 15 residues. Trimming left V 1 base short and J 5 bases short, with 12 bases between. This chain's CDR3 is CASSEWEGGNNEQFF. The CDR3 DNA reads as TGCGCCAGCAGTGAGTGGGAGGGGGGAAACAATGAGCAGTTCTTC.

V is TRBV5-1 and J is TRBJ1-3; no firm D call. The CDR3 covers 14 residues. Germline V gene sequence: CDR1 SGHRS, CDR2 YFSETQ. The V end lost 3 bases, the J end lost 1 base, and 8 bases lay between the germline ends. CDR3 in amino acids: CASSSTASGNTIYF. Written as DNA, the CDR3 is TGCGCCAGCAGCTCAACAGCTTCTGGAAACACCATATATTTT.

V is TRBV9 and J is TRBJ2-7; 9 positions agree with TRBD2. With 0 bases clipped from V and 3 bases from J, the junction kept 4 bases outside the gene matches. The germline V gene has CDR1 SGDLS and CDR2 YYNGEE. CDR3 length equals 15 residues. CDR3 nucleotides: TGTGCCAGCAGCGTAGATGCGGGAGGGCACTACGAGCAGTACTTC. Encoded protein: CASSVDAGGHYEQYF. Together with reference TRBV9 and TRBJ2-7, the CDR3 gives the full variable domain: DSGVTQTPKHLITATGQRVTLRCSPRSGDLSVYWYQQSLDQGLQFLIQYYNGEERAKGNILERFSAQQFPDLHSELNLSSLELGDSALYFCASSVDAGGHYEQYFGPGTRLTVT.

The chain recombines TRBV12-5 with TRBJ2-5; a weak D match, TRBD1 (6 bases). Germline CDR1 reads LGHNT; CDR2 reads FRNRAP. The V end was cut by 3 bases, the J end by 4 bases, with 15 bases between. The CDR3 covers 15 residues. The CDR3 reads CASGFDRLRGETQYF. CDR3 nucleotide sequence: TGTGCTAGTGGTTTTGACAGGCTGCGAGGAGAGACCCAGTACTTC.

The J gene is TRBJ2-5, the V gene TRBV18; TRBD1 agrees at 7 bases. V dropped 1 base and J dropped 5; count of bases not matched to a gene: 7. This CDR3 comprises 15 residues. Germline V gene lookup returns CDR1 KGHSH and CDR2 LQKENI. The DNA for the CDR3 is TGTGCCAGCTCACCACGGGTCACAGGGGAGGAGACCCAGTACTTC. This encodes CASSPRVTGEETQYF.

This sequence joins TRBV28 and TRBJ2-2; 9 bases are a match to TRBD1. The CDR3 is made up of 16 amino acids. Germline-derived CDR1 and CDR2 are MDHEN and SYDVKM. Trimming removed 3 bases from V and 3 bases from J; junction bases left unmatched: 5. CDR3 nucleotide sequence: TGTGCCAGCAGTTTGCGGGACAGGGAGGACACCGGGGAGCTGTTTTTT. This gives the protein CASSLRDREDTGELFF.

The table lists this clone with a count of one. V usage is TRBV7-8 and J usage is TRBJ1-1; the match to TRBD1 covers 9 bases. The CDR3 is made up of 19 amino acids. CDR1 is SGHVS and CDR2 is FQNEAQ in the germline V gene. J gave up 0 bases and V 5 bases, and 16 bases lay outside the gene matches. CDR3 loop: CASSAPQQGAYRLNTEAFF. The CDR3 nucleotides are TGTGCCAGCAGCGCCCCGCAACAGGGGGCATATCGCTTGAACACTGAAGCTTTCTTT.